The 6 T cell receptor beta chains below were found in one sample sequenced in a study of blood T cell repertoires in COVID-19 (dated by TCRdb to 2018 to 2021). Library construction relied on the immunoSEQ multiplex PCR assay. In its TCRdb copy, this immuneACCESS table keeps in-frame sequences only and misses some clones. Where compared with another copy, unresolved V genes explain less than half of these, and the others have no known cause. The sample has 150,000 to 200,000 clones on record, around 82% of them singletons. 12% of the sample is in the top ten clones. Material: PBMCs or T cells enriched from blood (not recorded which). These receptors originate from a middle-aged man who had recovered from COVID-19.

The genes are TRBV7-2 and TRBJ2-3; TRBD1 aligns across 7 bases. This CDR3 has 14 amino acids. The V gene end was trimmed by 5 bases and the J gene end by 5 bases; junction bases not matched to a gene: 7. Germline CDR1 and CDR2: SGHTA and FQGNSA. The CDR3 spells CASSVDRDRDTQYF. As DNA, the CDR3 is TGTGCCAGCAGCGTAGACAGGGATCGAGATACGCAGTATTTT.

CDR3 in DNA: TGTGCCAGCACCCCCAGGGGCCGGGAGACCCAGTACTTC. This sequence encodes CASTPRGRETQYF. J is TRBJ2-5 and V is TRBV12-3 or TRBV12-4; TRBD1 might be the D (6 bases). This CDR3 has 13 residues. The V end was cut by 7 bases, the J end by 5 bases, with 14 bases between.

This chain joins TRBV12-3 or TRBV12-4 and TRBJ2-4; D possibly corresponds to TRBD2 (5 bases). The CDR3 has 12 amino acids. Trimming shortened V by 3 bases and J by 8 bases, and 8 bases separated the two germline ends. CDR3 nucleotides: TGTGCCAGCAGTTTCCAACTAGACATTCAGTACTTC. Amino acids: CASSFQLDIQYF.

This chain joins TRBV19 and TRBJ2-7; 8 bases match TRBD1. The V segment lost 6 bases and the J segment 3 bases; nucleotides outside the gene matches: 7. This CDR3 contains 14 residues. CDR1 is LNHDA and CDR2 is SQIVND in the germline V gene (reference sequence). The CDR3 region is CASSLHGTGYEQYF. The CDR3 DNA follows: TGTGCCAGTAGCCTTCACGGGACAGGCTACGAGCAGTACTTC.

This chain joins TRBV19 and TRBJ1-1; unclear D gene. Trimming pared 6 bases from V and 1 base from J, leaving 9 bases between. This CDR3 comprises 13 residues. CDR1 and CDR2 (germline): LNHDA, SQIVND (reference sequence). The CDR3, as DNA: TGTGCCAGTAGCAGAGGTGGGAACACTGAAGCTTTCTTT. It encodes CASSRGGNTEAFF.

This sequence joins TRBV7-2 and TRBJ2-7; no clear D gene. The CDR3 length is 15 residues. The V gene lost 2 bases and the J gene lost 3 bases, with 14 bases spanning the gap. The V gene's germline CDR1 is SGHTA and CDR2 FQGNSA. The CDR3 loop reads CASSLRLGEDYEQYF. The CDR3 nucleotides are TGTGCCAGCAGCTTACGTCTCGGTGAAGACTACGAGCAGTACTTC. Full variable domain (rest looked up from reference TRBV7-2 and TRBJ2-7): GAGVSQSPSNKVTEKGKDVELRCDPISGHTALYWYRQSLGQGLEFLIYFQGNSAPDKSGLPSDRFSAERTGGSVSTLTIQRTQQEDSAVYLCASSLRLGEDYEQYFGPGTRLTVT.